This T cell receptor beta chain was obtained from a study of technical replicates of blood from several donors. This clone was found a few times. The length of the CDR3 is 13 residues. The V gene lost 4 bases and the J gene lost 4 bases, with 8 bases spanning the gap. Germline V gives CDR1 SNHLY, CDR2 FYNNEI. The method was immunoSEQ multiplex PCR; TCRdb's version includes in-frame clones alone and lacks a portion of them. The profile covers about 80,000 clones, with about 95% appearing a single time and 0.38% taken by the ten largest. The chain couples TRBV2 to TRBJ1-5, with a possible D match to TRBD1 (5 bases). Sequencing input: T cells isolated from PBMCs. This TCR was sampled from a human donor in good health. CDR3 DNA sequence: TGTGCCAGCAGTGGGGGGGGAAATCAGCCCCAGCATTTT. Encoded protein: CASSGGGNQPQHF.